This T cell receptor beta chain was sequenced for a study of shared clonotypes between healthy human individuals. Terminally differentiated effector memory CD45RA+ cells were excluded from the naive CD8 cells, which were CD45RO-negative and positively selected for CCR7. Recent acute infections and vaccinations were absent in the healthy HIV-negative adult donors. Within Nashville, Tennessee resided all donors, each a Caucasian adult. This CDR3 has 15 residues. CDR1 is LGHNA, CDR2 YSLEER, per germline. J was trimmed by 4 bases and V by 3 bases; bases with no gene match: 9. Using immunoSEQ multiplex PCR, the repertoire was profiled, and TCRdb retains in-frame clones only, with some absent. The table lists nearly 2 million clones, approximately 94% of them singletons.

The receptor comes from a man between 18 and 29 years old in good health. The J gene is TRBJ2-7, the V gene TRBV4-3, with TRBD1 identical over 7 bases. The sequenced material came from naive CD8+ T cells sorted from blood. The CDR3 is CASSQYVETGYEQYF. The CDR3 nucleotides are TGCGCCAGCAGCCAGTATGTTGAGACAGGGTACGAGCAGTACTTC.